This T cell receptor (beta chain) comes out of a study of vaccination and CD4 T cells after COVID-19. About the study: Cultures serving as controls received a peptide pool (CEFX or HIV-1 Nef) or no peptide. Findings of the study overall: 304 of 307 vaccine-specific clones from convalescent patients were spike mono-reactive.

Treatment meaning: roughly 11-day PBMC culture with coronavirus spike peptide pools or control peptides (ViraFEST assay). These CD4+ T cells came from an unexposed donor, sampled before the COVID-19 pandemic (2011-2018). V was cut by 6 bases and J by 6 bases, with 6 bases left in between. Germline loops: CDR1 MNHNS, CDR2 SASEGT. CDR3 length: 12 residues. By frequency in the sample, this clonotype is medium-sized. Its target is unknown. The assay that was used to sequence DNA from cultured CD4+ T cells was the Oncomine TCR Beta short-read assay. In TCRdb, the PCR reads were re-called with MiXCR into one record per CDR3 protein. The data show about 6,800 distinct CDR3 sequences, around half seen once.

The clonotype was recovered from a human donor in good health. The chain uses TRBV6-1 and TRBJ1-6, with D unresolved. Material: CD4+ T cells from blood, cultured in vitro. DNA of the CDR3: TGTGCCAGCAGCCTCTCTAATTCACCCCTCCACTTT. This sequence encodes CASSLSNSPLHF.